This note documents a single T cell receptor beta chain sequence. No antigen is known for it. The junction departs from germline at one end; a sequencing error may be responsible. The sample belongs to a study of tumor-infiltrating lymphocytes in primary liver carcinoma. Study details: Subjects presented with primary liver carcinoma managed by surgical resection. All patients, whether men or women, fell within 30 to 69 years of age. Recorded tumor stage was T1-T3 N0M0, with diameters of about 4.2 to 10 cm.

Alongside blood RNA obtained from unsorted whole blood, germline DNA was also extracted. Using a constant-region primer together with ProtoScript II reverse transcriptase, TCR beta cDNA was made from roughly 500 ng of total RNA. The TCR beta library was amplified through three nested multiplex PCR rounds in a modified ARM-PCR procedure. MiXCR was run by TCRdb on the multiplex PCR reads, yielding one entry per CDR3 protein. The sample consists of about 300,000 distinct CDR3 sequences, 60% to 80% of them appearing once. Whole-study results and caveats: Blood had a significantly lower top-250-clone fraction than tumors did (p = 0.039).

The receptor's source is a man in his forties with primary liver carcinoma and hepatitis B virus infection. Sequencing was carried out using peripheral blood.

The CDR3 bases are TGTGCCAGCAGCCAAGTAGCGGGAGGGCAACGTGAGCAGTACTTC. This encodes CASSQVAGGQREQYF. This chain connects TRBV4-3 to TRBJ2-5; 11 positions agree with TRBD2. The CDR3 is 15 residues long. Germline assignment: CDR1 LGHNA and CDR2 YSLEER.